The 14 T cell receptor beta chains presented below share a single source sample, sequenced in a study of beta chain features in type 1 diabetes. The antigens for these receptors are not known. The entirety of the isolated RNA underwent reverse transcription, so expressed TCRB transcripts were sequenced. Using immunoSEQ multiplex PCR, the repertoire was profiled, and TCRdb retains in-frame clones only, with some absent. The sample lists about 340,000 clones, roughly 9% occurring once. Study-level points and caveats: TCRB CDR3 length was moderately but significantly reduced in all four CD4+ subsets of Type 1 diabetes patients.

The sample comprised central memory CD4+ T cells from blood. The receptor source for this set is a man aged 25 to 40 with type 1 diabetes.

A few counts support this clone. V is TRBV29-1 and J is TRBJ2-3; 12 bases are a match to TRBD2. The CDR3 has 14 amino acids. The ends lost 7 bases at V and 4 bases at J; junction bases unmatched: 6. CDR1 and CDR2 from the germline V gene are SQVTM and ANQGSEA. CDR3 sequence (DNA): TGCAGCGCCCTGTCTAGCGGGGGGGCAGATACGCAGTATTTT. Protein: CSALSSGGADTQYF.

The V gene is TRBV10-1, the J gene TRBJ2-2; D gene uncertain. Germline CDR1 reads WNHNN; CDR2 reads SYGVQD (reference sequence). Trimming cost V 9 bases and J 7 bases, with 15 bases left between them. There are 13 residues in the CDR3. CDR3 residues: CASASWPGGELFF. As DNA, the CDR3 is TGCGCCAGTGCCTCATGGCCCGGCGGGGAGCTGTTTTTT.

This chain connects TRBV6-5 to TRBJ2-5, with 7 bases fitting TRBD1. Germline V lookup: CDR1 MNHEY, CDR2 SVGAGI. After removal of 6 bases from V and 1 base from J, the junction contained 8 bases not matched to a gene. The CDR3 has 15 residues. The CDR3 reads CASSPRDSLQETQYF. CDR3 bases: TGTGCCAGCAGCCCTAGGGACAGCCTCCAAGAGACCCAGTACTTC.

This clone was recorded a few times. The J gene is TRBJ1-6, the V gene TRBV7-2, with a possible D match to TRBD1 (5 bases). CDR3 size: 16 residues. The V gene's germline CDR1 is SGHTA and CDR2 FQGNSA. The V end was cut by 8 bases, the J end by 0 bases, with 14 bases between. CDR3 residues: CASGTAQSSYNSPLHF. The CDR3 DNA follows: TGTGCCAGCGGGACGGCACAGAGCTCCTATAATTCACCCCTCCACTTT.

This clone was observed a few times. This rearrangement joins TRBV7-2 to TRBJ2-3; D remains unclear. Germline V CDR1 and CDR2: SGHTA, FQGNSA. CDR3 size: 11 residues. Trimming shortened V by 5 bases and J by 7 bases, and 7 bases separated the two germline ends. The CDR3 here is CASSTDHTQYF. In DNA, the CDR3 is TGTGCCAGCAGCACCGACCATACGCAGTATTTT. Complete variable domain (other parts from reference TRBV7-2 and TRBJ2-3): GAGVSQSPSNKVTEKGKDVELRCDPISGHTALYWYRQSLGQGLEFLIYFQGNSAPDKSGLPSDRFSAERTGGSVSTLTIQRTQQEDSAVYLCASSTDHTQYFGPGTRLTVL.

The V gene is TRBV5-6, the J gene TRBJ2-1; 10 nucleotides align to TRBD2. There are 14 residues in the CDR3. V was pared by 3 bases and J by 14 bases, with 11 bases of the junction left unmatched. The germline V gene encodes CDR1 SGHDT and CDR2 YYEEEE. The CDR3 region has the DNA TGTGCCAGCAGCTCGGCTAGCGGGGGTACAGGGGAGTTCTTC. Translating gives CASSSASGGTGEFF.

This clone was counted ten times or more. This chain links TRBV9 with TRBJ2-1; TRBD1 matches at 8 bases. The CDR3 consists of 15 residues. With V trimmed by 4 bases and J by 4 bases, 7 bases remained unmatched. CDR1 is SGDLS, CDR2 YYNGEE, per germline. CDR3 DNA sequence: TGTGCCAGCAGCCCCCGGGACAGGCCTTACAATGAGCAGTTCTTC. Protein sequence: CASSPRDRPYNEQFF.

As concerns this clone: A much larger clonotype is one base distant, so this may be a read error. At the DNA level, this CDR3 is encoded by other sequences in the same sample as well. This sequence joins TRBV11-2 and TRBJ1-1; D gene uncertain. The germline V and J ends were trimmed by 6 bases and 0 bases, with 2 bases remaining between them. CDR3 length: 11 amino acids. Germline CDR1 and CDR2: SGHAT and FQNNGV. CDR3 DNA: TGTGCCAGCAGTTTGAACACTGAAGCTTTCTTT. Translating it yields CASSLNTEAFF. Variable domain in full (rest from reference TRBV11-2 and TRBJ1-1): EAGVAQSPRYKIIEKRQSVAFWCNPISGHATLYWYQQILGQGPKLLIQFQNNGVVDDSQLPKDRFSAERLKGVDSTLKIQPAKLEDSAVYLCASSLNTEAFFGQGTRLTVV.

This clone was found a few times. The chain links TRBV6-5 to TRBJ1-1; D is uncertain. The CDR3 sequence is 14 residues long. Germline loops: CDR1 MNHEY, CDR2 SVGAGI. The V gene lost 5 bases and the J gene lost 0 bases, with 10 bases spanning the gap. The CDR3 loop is CASSEMEMNTEAFF. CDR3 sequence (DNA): TGTGCCAGCAGTGAAATGGAAATGAACACTGAAGCTTTCTTT.

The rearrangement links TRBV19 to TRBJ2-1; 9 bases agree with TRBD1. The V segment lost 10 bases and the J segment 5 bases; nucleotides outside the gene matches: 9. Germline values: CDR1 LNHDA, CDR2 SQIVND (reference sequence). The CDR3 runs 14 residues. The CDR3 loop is CATETGGENNEQFF. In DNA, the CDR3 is TGTGCCACCGAAACAGGGGGCGAGAACAATGAGCAGTTCTTC. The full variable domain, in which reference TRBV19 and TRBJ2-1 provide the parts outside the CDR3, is DGGITQSPKYLFRKEGQNVTLSCEQNLNHDAMYWYRQDPGQGLRLIYYSQIVNDFQKGDIAEGYSVSREKKESFPLTVTSAQKNPTAFYLCATETGGENNEQFFGPGTRLTVL.

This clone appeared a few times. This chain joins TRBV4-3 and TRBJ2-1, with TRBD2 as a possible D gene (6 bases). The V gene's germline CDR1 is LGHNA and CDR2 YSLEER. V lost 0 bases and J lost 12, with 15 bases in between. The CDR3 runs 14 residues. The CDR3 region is CASSQEGLRTGQFF. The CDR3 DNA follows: TGCGCCAGCAGCCAAGAGGGACTCCGGACCGGGCAGTTCTTC.

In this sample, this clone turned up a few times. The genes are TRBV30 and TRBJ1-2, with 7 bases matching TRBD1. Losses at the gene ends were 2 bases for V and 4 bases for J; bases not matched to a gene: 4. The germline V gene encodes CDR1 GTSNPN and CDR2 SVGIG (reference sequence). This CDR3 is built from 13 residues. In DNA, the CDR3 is TGTGCCTGGAGTAAGGGACAGTCCTATGGCTACACCTTC. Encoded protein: CAWSKGQSYGYTF.

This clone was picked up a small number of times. Written as DNA, the CDR3 is TGCGCCAGCACTGCCGGGACTCCTAACACAGATACGCAGTATTTT. Amino acids: CASTAGTPNTDTQYF. The chain combines TRBV5-1 with TRBJ2-3; a possible D gene is TRBD2 (6 bases). Germline loops: CDR1 SGHRS, CDR2 YFSETQ. The V end lost 6 bases, the J end lost 2 bases, and 16 bases lay between the germline ends. The CDR3 runs to 15 residues.

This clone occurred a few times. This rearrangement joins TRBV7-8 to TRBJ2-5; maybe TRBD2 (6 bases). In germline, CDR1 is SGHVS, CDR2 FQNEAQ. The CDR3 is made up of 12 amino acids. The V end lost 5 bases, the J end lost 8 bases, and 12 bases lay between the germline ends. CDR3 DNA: TGTGCCAGCAGCCCGGGGACTGTCACCCAGTACTTC. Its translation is CASSPGTVTQYF.